Below, 8 T cell receptor beta chains from the same sample are listed, as sequenced in a study of identifying expanded T cells in peripheral blood. Assay: immunoSEQ multiplex PCR; the TCRdb copy retains only in-frame clones and omits some. The data hold around 63,000 clones, with around 87% observed a single time. Sample: blood. These receptors were collected from a person aged 18 to 69 in good health.

A note on this clone: This same CDR3 is encoded by further DNA sequences in the sample. This chain links TRBV4-1 with TRBJ2-7; 9 positions match TRBD1. The CDR3 is made up of 16 amino acids. V gave up 1 base and J gave up 7 bases; unmatched junction bases: 11. The germline V gene has CDR1 MGHRA and CDR2 YSYEKL. The CDR3 loop reads CASSQGPGQGFKEQYF. The CDR3 nucleotides are TGCGCCAGCAGCCAAGGCCCGGGACAGGGATTCAAGGAGCAGTACTTC.

The chain recombines TRBV10-3 with TRBJ1-6; TRBD1 is a possible D gene (5 bases). Germline V gene lookup returns CDR1 ENHRY and CDR2 SYGVKD. CDR3 length equals 16 residues. V was pared by 6 bases and J by 5 bases, with 17 bases between. CDR3 in DNA: TGTGCCATCAGGCCGGGGACCACTGTGAATAATTCACCCCTCCACTTT. Protein sequence: CAIRPGTTVNNSPLHF.

This chain links TRBV11-2 with TRBJ1-2; TRBD1 agrees at 9 bases. Germline loops: CDR1 SGHAT, CDR2 FQNNGV. The junction had 4 bases not matched to a gene; V was cut back by 0 bases and J by 5 bases. This CDR3 region has 15 residues. CDR3 protein: CASSLDGTGIYGYTF. DNA for the CDR3: TGTGCCAGCAGCTTAGATGGGACAGGGATTTATGGCTACACCTTC.

V and J are TRBV5-4 and TRBJ1-1, with D unresolved. This CDR3 has 15 residues. The germline V and J ends were trimmed by 0 bases and 1 base, with 10 bases remaining between them. Per germline, CDR1 SGHNT and CDR2 YYREEE (reference sequence). CDR3 sequence reads: CASSLVAGPNTEAFF. The CDR3 coding sequence is TGTGCCAGCAGCTTGGTGGCAGGTCCGAACACTGAAGCTTTCTTT.

The V gene is TRBV6-5, the J gene TRBJ1-5, with TRBD1 identical over 7 bases. In germline, CDR1 is MNHEY, CDR2 SVGAGI. The junction had 4 bases not matched to a gene; V was cut back by 6 bases and J by 2 bases. This CDR3 is 14 amino acids long. Here the CDR3 reads CASRYRGCNQPQHF. In DNA, the CDR3 is TGTGCCAGCAGGTACAGGGGTTGCAATCAGCCCCAGCATTTT.

The chain links TRBV13 to TRBJ1-4; D is undetermined. Trimming shortened V by 3 bases and J by 1 base, and 9 bases separated the two germline ends. CDR1 PRHDT and CDR2 FYEKMQ come from the germline V gene (reference sequence). This CDR3 is 15 amino acids long. The CDR3 DNA is TGTGCCAGCAGCTTTTCCCCCAGAACTAATGAAAAACTGTTTTTT. Translation gives CASSFSPRTNEKLFF.

This clone showed up just once. This chain links TRBV5-1 with TRBJ2-5, with D possibly TRBD1 on 6 matching bases. Trimming stripped 4 bases from V and 3 bases from J, with 16 bases between. The CDR3 covers 15 residues. Per germline, CDR1 SGHRS and CDR2 YFSETQ. CDR3 nucleotide sequence: TGCGCCAGCAGCGTGCAAGGGGGATTAGAAGAGACCCAGTACTTC. This sequence encodes CASSVQGGLEETQYF.

This sequence joins TRBV4-1 and TRBJ1-5, with a possible D match to TRBD1 (5 bases). Trimming left V 0 bases short and J 2 bases short, with 26 bases between. The germline gives CDR1 MGHRA, CDR2 YSYEKL. The CDR3 runs 21 residues. Written as DNA, the CDR3 is TGCGCCAGCAGCCAAGATCTTTGGCCCGCCAGGAATGTCAGGGGCAATCAGCCCCAGCATTTT. Encoded protein: CASSQDLWPARNVRGNQPQHF.